A selection of T cell receptor beta chains follows, all from one sample in a study of blood T cell repertoires in COVID-19. Profiled with immunoSEQ multiplex PCR; TCRdb holds only in-frame clones, not every one. The sample holds under 250,000 clones, around 82% seen once. Specimen: peripheral blood. These TCRs come from a man in his forties or fifties with active or convalescent COVID-19. The CDR3 runs from the conserved cysteine through the conserved F or W. A D gene is named only where the DNA matches it firmly. Clone sizes are given selectively: once, few, many, or a class where the clone is expanded.

V gene: TRBV5-1; J gene: TRBJ1-2; D gene: TRBD1; clone size: -; CDR3 DNA: TGCGCCAGCAGCTTGGACAGGGGATATGGCTACACCTTC; CDR3 protein: CASSLDRGYGYTF
V gene: TRBV25-1; J gene: TRBJ1-2; D gene: -; clone size: -; CDR3 DNA: TGTGCCAGCAGTGATACATACACTAACTATGGCTACACCTTC; CDR3 protein: CASSDTYTNYGYTF
V gene: TRBV9; J gene: TRBJ1-1; D gene: -; clone size: -; CDR3 DNA: TGTGCCAGCAGCGGCGACAGAATGAACACTGAAGCTTTCTTT; CDR3 protein: CASSGDRMNTEAFF
V gene: TRBV10-3; J gene: TRBJ2-1; D gene: -; clone size: -; CDR3 DNA: TGTGCCATCAGCGAAATTATGGTCGCGGGCAATGAGCAGTTCTTC; CDR3 protein: CAISEIMVAGNEQFF
V gene: TRBV4-1; J gene: TRBJ1-3; D gene: TRBD1; clone size: -; CDR3 DNA: TGCGCCAGCAGCCAAGTCGGAGGGACAGTCTCTGGAAACACCATATATTTT; CDR3 protein: CASSQVGGTVSGNTIYF
V gene: TRBV29-1; J gene: TRBJ2-3; D gene: TRBD2; clone size: -; CDR3 DNA: TGCAGCGTTCGGACTAGCGGGGGCACAGATACGCAGTATTTT; CDR3 protein: CSVRTSGGTDTQYF
V gene: TRBV18; J gene: TRBJ1-4; D gene: TRBD1; clone size: -; CDR3 DNA: TGTGCCAGCTCACCACGGACAGGACTTAATGAAAAACTGTTTTTT; CDR3 protein: CASSPRTGLNEKLFF
V gene: TRBV6-2/TRBV6-3; J gene: TRBJ2-6; D gene: TRBD1; clone size: -; CDR3 DNA: TGTGCCAGCAGTTACCCAACCGGGACAGGATTAATCTCTGGGGCCAACGTCCTGACTTTC; CDR3 protein: CASSYPTGTGLISGANVLTF
V gene: TRBV28; J gene: TRBJ2-7; D gene: -; clone size: -; CDR3 DNA: TGTGCCAGCATCCCCGGACAATCCTACGAGCAGTACTTC; CDR3 protein: CASIPGQSYEQYF
V gene: TRBV6-1; J gene: TRBJ2-7; D gene: TRBD1; clone size: -; CDR3 DNA: TGTGCCAGCAGTGAAACAGGGGGCGGAATAGCCGAGCAGTACTTC; CDR3 protein: CASSETGGGIAEQYF
V gene: TRBV10-3; J gene: TRBJ2-7; D gene: -; clone size: few; CDR3 DNA: TGTGCCATCAGTGATCGACACTCCTACGAGCAGTACTTC; CDR3 protein: CAISDRHSYEQYF
V gene: TRBV20-1; J gene: TRBJ1-1; D gene: -; clone size: -; CDR3 DNA: TGCAGTGCTAGTTTTTATTGGAACACTGAAGCTTTCTTT; CDR3 protein: CSASFYWNTEAFF
V gene: TRBV4-1; J gene: TRBJ2-2; D gene: TRBD2; clone size: -; CDR3 DNA: TGCGCCAGCAGCCAAGATGCGGGAGCCGGGGAGCTGTTTTTT; CDR3 protein: CASSQDAGAGELFF
V gene: TRBV29-1; J gene: TRBJ1-2; D gene: TRBD1; clone size: -; CDR3 DNA: TGCAGCGTCGCCGGGACAGGGGATGGTGGCTACACCTTC; CDR3 protein: CSVAGTGDGGYTF
V gene: TRBV4-2; J gene: TRBJ1-1; D gene: TRBD1; clone size: -; CDR3 DNA: TGTGCCAGCAGCCAAGATTCCTGGGACAGGGCGAACACTGAAGCTTTCTTT; CDR3 protein: CASSQDSWDRANTEAFF
V gene: TRBV2; J gene: TRBJ2-5; D gene: TRBD2; clone size: -; CDR3 DNA: TGTGCCAGCAGTGTCGGGGGGTCCCAAGAGACCCAGTACTTC; CDR3 protein: CASSVGGSQETQYF
V gene: TRBV7-9; J gene: TRBJ2-3; D gene: -; clone size: -; CDR3 DNA: TGTGCCAGCAGCTTAGAAAGGGAGCCCGATACGCAGTATTTT; CDR3 protein: CASSLEREPDTQYF
V gene: TRBV9; J gene: TRBJ2-7; D gene: TRBD1; clone size: -; CDR3 DNA: TGTGCCAGCAGCGTAGAGACAGGGGCCTACGAGCAGTACTTC; CDR3 protein: CASSVETGAYEQYF
V gene: TRBV19; J gene: TRBJ2-1; D gene: -; clone size: -; CDR3 DNA: TGTGCCAGTACGTTCGGGGGAGGTGAGCAGTTCTTC; CDR3 protein: CASTFGGGEQFF
V gene: TRBV6-4; J gene: TRBJ1-5; D gene: TRBD1; clone size: -; CDR3 DNA: TGTGCCAGCAGTGGATGTGGACAGGCAACTAGCAATCAGCCCCAGCATTTT; CDR3 protein: CASSGCGQATSNQPQHF
V gene: TRBV15; J gene: TRBJ1-5; D gene: TRBD1; clone size: once; CDR3 DNA: TGTGCCACCAGCAGAGATCCTGGACAGGGAGGGCGCAATCAGCCCCAGCATTTT; CDR3 protein: CATSRDPGQGGRNQPQHF
V gene: TRBV4-3; J gene: TRBJ2-6; D gene: -; clone size: -; CDR3 DNA: TGCGCCAGCAGCCGAGTCTCTGGGGCCAACGTCCTGACTTTC; CDR3 protein: CASSRVSGANVLTF
V gene: TRBV14; J gene: TRBJ2-7; D gene: -; clone size: once; CDR3 DNA: TGTGCCAGCAGCCTCCTGGGGCCGGCCTCCTACGAGCAGTACTTC; CDR3 protein: CASSLLGPASYEQYF
V gene: TRBV5-8; J gene: TRBJ1-5; D gene: -; clone size: few; CDR3 DNA: TGTGCCAGCAGCTGGGGCAGTAGCAATCAGCCCCAGCATTTT; CDR3 protein: CASSWGSSNQPQHF
V gene: TRBV14; J gene: TRBJ1-2; D gene: -; clone size: -; CDR3 DNA: TGTGCCAGCAGCCAAGATCGAGGAGGCTATGGCTACACCTTC; CDR3 protein: CASSQDRGGYGYTF
V gene: TRBV30; J gene: TRBJ1-5; D gene: TRBD1; clone size: -; CDR3 DNA: TGTGCCTGGAGTGTTGGACAGGGTGTTCAGCCCCAGCATTTT; CDR3 protein: CAWSVGQGVQPQHF